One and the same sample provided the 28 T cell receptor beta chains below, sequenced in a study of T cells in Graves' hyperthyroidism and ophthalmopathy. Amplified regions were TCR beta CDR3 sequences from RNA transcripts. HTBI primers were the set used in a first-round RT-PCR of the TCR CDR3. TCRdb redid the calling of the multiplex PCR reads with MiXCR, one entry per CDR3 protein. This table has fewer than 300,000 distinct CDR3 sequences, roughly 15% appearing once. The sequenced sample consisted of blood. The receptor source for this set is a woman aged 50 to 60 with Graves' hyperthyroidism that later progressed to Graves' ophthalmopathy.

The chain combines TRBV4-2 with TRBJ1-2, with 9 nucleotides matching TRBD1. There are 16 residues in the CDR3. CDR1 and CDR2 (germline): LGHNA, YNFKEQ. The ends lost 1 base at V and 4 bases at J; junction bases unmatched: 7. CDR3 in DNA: TGTGCCAGCAGCCAAGTTGGTACAGGGGGCAGCTATGGCTACACCTTC. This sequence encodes CASSQVGTGGSYGYTF.

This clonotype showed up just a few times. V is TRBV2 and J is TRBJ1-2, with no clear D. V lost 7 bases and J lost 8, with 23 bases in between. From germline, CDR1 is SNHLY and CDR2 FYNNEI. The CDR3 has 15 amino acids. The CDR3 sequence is CASNGAGARGEGYTF. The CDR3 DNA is TGTGCCAGCAACGGAGCCGGTGCCCGGGGAGAAGGCTACACCTTC.

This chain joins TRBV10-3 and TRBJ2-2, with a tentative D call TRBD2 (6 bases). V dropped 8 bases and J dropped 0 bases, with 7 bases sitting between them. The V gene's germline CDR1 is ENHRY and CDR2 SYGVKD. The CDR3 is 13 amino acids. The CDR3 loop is CAIAGPNTGELFF. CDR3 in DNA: TGTGCCATCGCGGGACCGAACACCGGGGAGCTGTTTTTT.

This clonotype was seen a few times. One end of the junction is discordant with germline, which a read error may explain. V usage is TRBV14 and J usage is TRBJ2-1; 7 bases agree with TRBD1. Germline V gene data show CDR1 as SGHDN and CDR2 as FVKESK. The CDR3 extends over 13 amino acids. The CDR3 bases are TGTGCCAGCGGCCAGAACACAGGGGTAGAGCAGTTCTTC. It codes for CASGQNTGVEQFF.

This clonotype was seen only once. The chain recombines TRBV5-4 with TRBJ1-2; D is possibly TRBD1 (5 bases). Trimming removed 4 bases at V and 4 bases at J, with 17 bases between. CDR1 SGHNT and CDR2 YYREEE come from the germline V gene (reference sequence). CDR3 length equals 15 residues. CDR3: CASSGAGSTVYGYTF. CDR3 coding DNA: TGTGCCAGCAGCGGGGCAGGTAGCACCGTCTATGGCTACACCTTC.

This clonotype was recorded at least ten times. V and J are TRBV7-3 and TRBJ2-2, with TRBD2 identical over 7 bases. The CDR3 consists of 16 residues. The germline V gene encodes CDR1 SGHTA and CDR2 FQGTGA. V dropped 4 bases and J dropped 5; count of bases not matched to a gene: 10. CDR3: CASSSPHTSDTGELFF. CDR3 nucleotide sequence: TGTGCCAGCAGCTCCCCTCATACTAGCGATACCGGGGAGCTGTTTTTT.

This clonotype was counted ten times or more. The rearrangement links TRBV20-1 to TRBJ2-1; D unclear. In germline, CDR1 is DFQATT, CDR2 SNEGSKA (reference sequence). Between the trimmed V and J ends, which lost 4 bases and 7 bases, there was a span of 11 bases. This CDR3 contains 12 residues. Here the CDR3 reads CSATTPWNEQFF. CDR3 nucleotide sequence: TGCAGTGCTACGACACCCTGGAATGAGCAGTTCTTC.

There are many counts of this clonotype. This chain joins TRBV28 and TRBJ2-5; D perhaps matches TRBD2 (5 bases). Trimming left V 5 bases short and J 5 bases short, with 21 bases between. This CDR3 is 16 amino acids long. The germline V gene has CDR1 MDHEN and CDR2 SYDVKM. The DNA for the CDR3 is TGTGCCAGCAGTCATAACGATCGGGGAGATTTTGAGACCCAGTACTTC. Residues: CASSHNDRGDFETQYF.

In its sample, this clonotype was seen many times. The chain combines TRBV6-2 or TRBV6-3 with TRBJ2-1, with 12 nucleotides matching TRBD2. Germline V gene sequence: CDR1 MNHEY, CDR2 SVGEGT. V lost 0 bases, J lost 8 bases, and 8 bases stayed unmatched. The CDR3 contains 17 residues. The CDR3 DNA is TGTGCCAGCAGTTACTCCCTGACTAGCGGGAGCAACGATGAGCAGTTCTTC. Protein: CASSYSLTSGSNDEQFF.

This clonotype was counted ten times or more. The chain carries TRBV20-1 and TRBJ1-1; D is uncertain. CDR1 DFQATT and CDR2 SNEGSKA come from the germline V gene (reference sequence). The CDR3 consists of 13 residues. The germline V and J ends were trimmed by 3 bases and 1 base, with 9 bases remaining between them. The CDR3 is CSARQQPNTEAFF. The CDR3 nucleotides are TGCAGTGCTAGGCAGCAGCCGAACACTGAAGCTTTCTTT.

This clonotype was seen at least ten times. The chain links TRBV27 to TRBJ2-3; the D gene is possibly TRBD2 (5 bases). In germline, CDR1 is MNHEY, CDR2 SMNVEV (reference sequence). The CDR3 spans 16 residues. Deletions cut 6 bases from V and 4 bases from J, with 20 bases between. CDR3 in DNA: TGTGCCAGCAGCCACGAGGGCCCCCGAGCCGCAGATACGCAGTATTTT. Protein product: CASSHEGPRAADTQYF.

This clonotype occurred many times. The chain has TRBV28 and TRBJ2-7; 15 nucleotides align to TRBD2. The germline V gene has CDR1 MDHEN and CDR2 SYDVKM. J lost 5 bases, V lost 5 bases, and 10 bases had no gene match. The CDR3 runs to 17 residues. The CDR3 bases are TGTGCCAGCAGTGGTGGCGGACTAGCGGGAGGGCCCAACGAGCAGTACTTC. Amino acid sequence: CASSGGGLAGGPNEQYF.

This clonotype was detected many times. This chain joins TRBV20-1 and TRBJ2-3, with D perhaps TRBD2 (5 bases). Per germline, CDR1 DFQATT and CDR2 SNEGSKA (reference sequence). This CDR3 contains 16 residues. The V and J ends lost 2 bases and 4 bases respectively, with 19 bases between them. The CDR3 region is CSARLGMGDWADTQYF. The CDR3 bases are TGCAGTGCTAGATTGGGGATGGGAGATTGGGCAGATACGCAGTATTTT.

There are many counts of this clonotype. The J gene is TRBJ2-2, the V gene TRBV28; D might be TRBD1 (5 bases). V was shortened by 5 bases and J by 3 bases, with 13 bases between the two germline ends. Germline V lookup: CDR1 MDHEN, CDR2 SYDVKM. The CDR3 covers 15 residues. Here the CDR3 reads CASSQKGVYTGELFF. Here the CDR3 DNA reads TGTGCCAGCAGTCAAAAAGGGGTATACACCGGGGAGCTGTTTTTT.

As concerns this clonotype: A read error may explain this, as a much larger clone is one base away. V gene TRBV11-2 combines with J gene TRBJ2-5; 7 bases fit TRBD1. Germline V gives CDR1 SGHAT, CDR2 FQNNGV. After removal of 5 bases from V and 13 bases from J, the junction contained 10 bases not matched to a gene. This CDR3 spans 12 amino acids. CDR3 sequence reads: CASSAGTDHRYF. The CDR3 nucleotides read TGTGCCAGCAGCGCCGGGACAGACCACCGGTACTTC.

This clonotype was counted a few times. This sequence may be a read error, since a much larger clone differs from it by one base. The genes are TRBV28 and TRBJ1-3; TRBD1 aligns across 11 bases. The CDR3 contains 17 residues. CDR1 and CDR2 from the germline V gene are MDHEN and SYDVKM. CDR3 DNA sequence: TGTGCCAGCAGTTTCGGGGACAGGGGGTTCTCTGGAAACACCATACATTTT. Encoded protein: CASSFGDRGFSGNTIHF.

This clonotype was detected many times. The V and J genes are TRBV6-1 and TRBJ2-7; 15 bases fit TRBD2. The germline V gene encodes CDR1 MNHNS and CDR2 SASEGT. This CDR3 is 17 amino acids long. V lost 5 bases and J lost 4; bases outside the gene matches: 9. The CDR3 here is CASSTGTSGRSSYEQYF. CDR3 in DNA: TGTGCCAGCAGTACCGGGACTAGCGGGAGGAGTTCGTACGAGCAGTACTTC.

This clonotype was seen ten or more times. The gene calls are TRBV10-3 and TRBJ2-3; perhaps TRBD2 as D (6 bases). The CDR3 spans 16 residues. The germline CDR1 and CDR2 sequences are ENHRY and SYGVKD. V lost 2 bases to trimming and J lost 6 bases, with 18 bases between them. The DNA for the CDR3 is TGTGCCATCAGTGAGGAGACTAGTGGATTAGGCGATACGCAGTATTTT. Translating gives CAISEETSGLGDTQYF.

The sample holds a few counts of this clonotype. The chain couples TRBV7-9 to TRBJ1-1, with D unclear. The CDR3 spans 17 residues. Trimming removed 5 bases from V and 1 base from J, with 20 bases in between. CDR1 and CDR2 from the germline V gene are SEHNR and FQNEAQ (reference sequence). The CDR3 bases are TGTGCCAGCAGCCCGCCGGGCCTCCTAAACGCGAACACTGAAGCTTTCTTT. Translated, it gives CASSPPGLLNANTEAFF.

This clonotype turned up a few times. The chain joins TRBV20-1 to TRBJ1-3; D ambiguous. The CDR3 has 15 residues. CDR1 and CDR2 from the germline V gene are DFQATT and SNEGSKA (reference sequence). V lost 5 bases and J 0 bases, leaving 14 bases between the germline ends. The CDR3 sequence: CSAPNPLSSGNTIYF. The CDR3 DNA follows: TGCAGTGCTCCAAACCCGCTGAGCTCTGGAAACACCATATATTTT.

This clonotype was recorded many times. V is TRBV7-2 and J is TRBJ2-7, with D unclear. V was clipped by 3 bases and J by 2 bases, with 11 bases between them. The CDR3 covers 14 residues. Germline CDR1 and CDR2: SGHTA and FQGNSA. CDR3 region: CASSFSRGTYEQYF. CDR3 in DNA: TGTGCCAGCAGCTTCAGTCGAGGCACCTACGAGCAGTACTTC. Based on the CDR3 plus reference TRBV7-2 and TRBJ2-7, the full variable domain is GAGVSQSPSNKVTEKGKDVELRCDPISGHTALYWYRQSLGQGLEFLIYFQGNSAPDKSGLPSDRFSAERTGGSVSTLTIQRTQQEDSAVYLCASSFSRGTYEQYFGPGTRLTVT.

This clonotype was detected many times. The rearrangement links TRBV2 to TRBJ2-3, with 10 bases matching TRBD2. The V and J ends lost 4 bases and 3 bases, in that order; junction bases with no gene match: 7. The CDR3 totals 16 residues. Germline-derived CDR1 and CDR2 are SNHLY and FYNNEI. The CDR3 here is CASSVTAGGLTDTQYF. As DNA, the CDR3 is TGTGCCAGCAGTGTCACAGCGGGAGGGTTAACAGATACGCAGTATTTT.

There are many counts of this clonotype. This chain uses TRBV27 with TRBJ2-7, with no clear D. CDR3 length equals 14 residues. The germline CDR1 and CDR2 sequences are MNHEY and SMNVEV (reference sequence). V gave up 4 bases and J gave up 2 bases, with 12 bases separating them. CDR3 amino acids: CASSSRLGAYEQYF. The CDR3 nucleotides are TGTGCCAGCAGTTCCAGACTTGGAGCCTACGAGCAGTACTTC.

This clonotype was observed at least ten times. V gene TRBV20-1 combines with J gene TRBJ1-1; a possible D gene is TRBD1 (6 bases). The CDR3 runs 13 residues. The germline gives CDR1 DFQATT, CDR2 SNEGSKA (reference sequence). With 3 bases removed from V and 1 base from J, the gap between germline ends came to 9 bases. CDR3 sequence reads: CSASGQPNTEAFF. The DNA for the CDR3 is TGCAGTGCTAGTGGACAGCCGAACACTGAAGCTTTCTTT.

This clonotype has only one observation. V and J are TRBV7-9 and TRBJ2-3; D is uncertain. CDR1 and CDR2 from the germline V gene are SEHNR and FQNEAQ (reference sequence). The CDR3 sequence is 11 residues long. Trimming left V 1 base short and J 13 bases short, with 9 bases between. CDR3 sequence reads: CASSLGQPKYF. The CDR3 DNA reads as TGTGCCAGCAGCTTAGGGCAGCCCAAGTATTTT. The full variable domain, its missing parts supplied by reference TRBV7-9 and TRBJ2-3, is DTGVSQNPRHKITKRGQNVTFRCDPISEHNRLYWYRQTLGQGPEFLTYFQNEAQLEKSRLLSDRFSAERPKGSFSTLEIQRTEQGDSAMYLCASSLGQPKYFGPGTRLTVL.

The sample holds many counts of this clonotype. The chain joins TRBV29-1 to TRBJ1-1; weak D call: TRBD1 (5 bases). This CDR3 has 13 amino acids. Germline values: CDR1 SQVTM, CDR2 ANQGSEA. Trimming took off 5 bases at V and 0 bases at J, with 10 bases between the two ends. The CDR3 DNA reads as TGCAGCGTTACAGACAGCTTGAACACTGAAGCTTTCTTT. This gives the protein CSVTDSLNTEAFF.

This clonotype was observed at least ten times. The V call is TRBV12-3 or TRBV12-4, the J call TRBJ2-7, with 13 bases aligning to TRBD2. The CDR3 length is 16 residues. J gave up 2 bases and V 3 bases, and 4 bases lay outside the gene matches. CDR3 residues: CASSLRGTSGTYEQYF. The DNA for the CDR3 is TGTGCCAGCAGTTTGAGAGGGACTAGCGGGACCTACGAGCAGTACTTC.

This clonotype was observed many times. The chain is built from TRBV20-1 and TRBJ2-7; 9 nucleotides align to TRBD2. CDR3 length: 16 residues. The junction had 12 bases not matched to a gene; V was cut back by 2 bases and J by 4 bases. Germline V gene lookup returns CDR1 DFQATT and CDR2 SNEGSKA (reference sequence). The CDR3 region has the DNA TGCAGTGCTAGACCCCTAGCGGGAAAACTTTCGTACGAGCAGTACTTC. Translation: CSARPLAGKLSYEQYF.